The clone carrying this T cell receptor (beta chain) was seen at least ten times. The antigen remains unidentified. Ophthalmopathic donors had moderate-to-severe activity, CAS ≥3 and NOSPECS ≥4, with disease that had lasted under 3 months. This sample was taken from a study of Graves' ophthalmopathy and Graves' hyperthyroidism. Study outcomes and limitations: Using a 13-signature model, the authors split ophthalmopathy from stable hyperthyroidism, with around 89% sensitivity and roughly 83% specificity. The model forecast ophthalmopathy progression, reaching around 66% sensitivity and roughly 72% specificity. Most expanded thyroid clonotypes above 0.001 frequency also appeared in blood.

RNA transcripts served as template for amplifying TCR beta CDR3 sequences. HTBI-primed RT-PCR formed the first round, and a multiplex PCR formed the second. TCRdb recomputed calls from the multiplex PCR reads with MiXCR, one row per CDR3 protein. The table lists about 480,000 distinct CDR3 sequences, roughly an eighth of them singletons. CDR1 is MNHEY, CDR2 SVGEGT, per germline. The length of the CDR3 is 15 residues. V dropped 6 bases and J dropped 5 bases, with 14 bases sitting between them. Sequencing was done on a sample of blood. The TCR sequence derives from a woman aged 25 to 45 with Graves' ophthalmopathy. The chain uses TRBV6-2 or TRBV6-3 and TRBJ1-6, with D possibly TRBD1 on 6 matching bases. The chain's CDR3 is CASRLTGTNNSPLHF. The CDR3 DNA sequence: TGTGCCAGCAGACTGACAGGCACTAATAATTCACCCCTCCACTTT.